The T cell receptor beta chain described here comes from a study of shared clonotypes between healthy human individuals. Study-level results: In general, naive subsets displayed greater estimated richness than memory subsets did.

Germline CDR1 and CDR2: SQVTM and ANQGSEA. Trimming removed 3 bases at V and 2 bases at J, with 10 bases between. CDR3 size: 13 residues. Turning to this clone: Its target is unknown.

Replicate PCRs for sorted subsets used about 200 ng DNA; this equaled 30,000 to 35,000 T cell genomes. Assay: immunoSEQ multiplex PCR; the TCRdb copy retains only in-frame clones and omits some. Among millions of clones, 90% to 95% were seen once, and the ten largest hold 0.1% to 0.15%. The chain uses TRBV29-1 and TRBJ1-1; D is unclear. The sequencing sample was made of naive CD4+ T cells sorted from blood. The subset here: CD45RA+ positively selected. The receptor was isolated from a man between 18 and 35 years old in good health. CDR3: CSVESPVNTEAFF. In DNA form, the CDR3 reads TGCAGCGTTGAGTCTCCCGTTAACACTGAAGCTTTCTTT.